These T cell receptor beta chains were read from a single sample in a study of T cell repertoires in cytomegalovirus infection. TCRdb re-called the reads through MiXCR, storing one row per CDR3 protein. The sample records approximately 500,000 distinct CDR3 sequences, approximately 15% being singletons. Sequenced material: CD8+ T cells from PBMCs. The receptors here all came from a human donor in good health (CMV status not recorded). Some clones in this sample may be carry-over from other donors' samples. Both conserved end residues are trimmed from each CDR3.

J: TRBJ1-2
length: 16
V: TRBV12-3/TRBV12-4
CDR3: ASSPTPGHSIFNYGYT

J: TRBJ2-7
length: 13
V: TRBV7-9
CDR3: ASSPYSAGSYEQY

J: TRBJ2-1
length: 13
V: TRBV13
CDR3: ASSSPRGSYNEQF

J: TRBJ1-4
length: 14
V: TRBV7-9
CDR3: ASSSTGPATNEKMF

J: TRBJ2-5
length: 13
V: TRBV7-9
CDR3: ASSFIGRLGETQY

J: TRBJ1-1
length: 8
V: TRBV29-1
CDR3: SVENSEAF

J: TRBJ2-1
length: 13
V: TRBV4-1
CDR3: ASSQVAGALYEQF

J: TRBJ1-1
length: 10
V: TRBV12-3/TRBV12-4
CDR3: ASSRGGFEAF

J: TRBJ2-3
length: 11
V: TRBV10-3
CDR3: AIEGGSTDTQY

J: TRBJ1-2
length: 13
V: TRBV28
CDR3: ASSLPGRRDYGYT

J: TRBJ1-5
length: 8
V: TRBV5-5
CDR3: YTDNQPQH

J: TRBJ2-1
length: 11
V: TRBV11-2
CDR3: ASSLGGFNEQF

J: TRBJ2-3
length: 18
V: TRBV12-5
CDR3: ASGRTQTTGLAGVTDTQY

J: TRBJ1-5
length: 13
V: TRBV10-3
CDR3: AISDVQGGNQPQH

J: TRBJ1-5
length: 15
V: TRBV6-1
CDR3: ASSETGGVWSNQPQH

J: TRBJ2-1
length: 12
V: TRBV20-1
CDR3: SARLGQTYNEQF

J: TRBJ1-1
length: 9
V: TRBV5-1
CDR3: ASSNKGLTF

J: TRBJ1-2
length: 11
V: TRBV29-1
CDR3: SVPRGDGYGYT

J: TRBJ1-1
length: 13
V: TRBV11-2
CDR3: ASSYPLSLNTEAF

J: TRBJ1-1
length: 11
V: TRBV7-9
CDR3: ASSISSNTEAF

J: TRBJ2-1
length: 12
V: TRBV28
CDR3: ASVTREGYNEQF

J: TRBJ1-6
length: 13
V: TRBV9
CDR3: ASTTGQGDNSLLH

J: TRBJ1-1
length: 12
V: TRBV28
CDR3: ASSRQGGSTEAF

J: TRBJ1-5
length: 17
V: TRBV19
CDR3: ASTYGGTDSLYSNQPQH

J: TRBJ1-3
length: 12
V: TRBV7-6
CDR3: ASSSSLSGNTIY

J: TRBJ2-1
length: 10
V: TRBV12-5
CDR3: ASGWEGTEQF

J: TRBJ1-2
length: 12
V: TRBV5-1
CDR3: ASSNGQGDYGYT

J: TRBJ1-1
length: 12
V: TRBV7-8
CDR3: ASSLRGHPTEAF

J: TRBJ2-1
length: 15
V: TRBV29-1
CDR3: SASGTSGSNPDNEQF

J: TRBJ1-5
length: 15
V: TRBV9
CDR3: ASSVDTRAPEDQPQH